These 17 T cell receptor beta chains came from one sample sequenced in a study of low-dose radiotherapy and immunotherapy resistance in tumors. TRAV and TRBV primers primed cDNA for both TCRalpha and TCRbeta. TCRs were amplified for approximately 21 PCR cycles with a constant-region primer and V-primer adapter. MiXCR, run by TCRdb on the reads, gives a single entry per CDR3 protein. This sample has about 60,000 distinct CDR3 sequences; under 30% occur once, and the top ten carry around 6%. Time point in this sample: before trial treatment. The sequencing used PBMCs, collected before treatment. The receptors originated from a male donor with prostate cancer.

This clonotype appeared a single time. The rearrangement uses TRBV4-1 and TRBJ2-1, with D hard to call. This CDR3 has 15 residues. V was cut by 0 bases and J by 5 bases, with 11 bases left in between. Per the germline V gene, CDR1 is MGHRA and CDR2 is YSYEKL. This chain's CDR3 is CASSQDRTPHNEQFF. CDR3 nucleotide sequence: TGCGCCAGCAGCCAAGATAGAACACCCCACAATGAGCAGTTCTTC.

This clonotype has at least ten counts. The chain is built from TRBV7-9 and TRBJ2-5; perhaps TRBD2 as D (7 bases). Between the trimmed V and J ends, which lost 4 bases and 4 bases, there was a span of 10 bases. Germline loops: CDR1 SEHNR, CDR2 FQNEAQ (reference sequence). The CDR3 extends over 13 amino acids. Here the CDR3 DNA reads TGTGCCAGCAGCTCGGGGGGCGGAGAGACCCAGTACTTC. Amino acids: CASSSGGGETQYF.

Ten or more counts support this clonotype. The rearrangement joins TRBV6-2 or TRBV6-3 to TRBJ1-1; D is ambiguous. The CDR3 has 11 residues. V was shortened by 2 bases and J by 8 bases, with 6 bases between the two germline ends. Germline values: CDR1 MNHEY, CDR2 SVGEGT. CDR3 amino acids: CASSYPSEAFF. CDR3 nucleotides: TGTGCCAGCAGTTACCCCTCCGAAGCTTTCTTT.

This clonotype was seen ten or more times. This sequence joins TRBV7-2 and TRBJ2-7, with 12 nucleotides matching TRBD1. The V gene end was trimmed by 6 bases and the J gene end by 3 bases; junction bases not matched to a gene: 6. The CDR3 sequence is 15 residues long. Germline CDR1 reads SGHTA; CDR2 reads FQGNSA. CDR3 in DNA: TGTGCCAGCAGGAAGGGACAGGGGGCCTACTACGAGCAGTACTTC. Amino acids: CASRKGQGAYYEQYF.

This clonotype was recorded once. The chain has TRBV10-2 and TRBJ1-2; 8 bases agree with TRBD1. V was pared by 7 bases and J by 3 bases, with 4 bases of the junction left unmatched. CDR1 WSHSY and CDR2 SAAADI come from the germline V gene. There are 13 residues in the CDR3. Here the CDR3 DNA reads TGCGCCAGCACAGACAGGGGATACTATGGCTACACCTTC. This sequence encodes CASTDRGYYGYTF.

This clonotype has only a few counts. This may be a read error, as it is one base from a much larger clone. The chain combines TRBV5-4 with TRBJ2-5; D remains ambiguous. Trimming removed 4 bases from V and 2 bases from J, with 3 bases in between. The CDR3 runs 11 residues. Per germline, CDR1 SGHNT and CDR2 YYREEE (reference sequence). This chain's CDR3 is CASSHQETQYF. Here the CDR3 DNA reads TGTGCCAGCAGCCATCAAGAGACCCAGTACTTC.

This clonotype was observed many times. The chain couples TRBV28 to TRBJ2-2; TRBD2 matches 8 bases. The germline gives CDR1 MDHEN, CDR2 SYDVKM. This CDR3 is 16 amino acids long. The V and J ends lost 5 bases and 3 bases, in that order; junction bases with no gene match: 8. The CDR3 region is CASSGYGGGYTGELFF. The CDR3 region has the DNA TGTGCCAGCAGTGGCTACGGGGGGGGGTACACCGGGGAGCTGTTTTTT.

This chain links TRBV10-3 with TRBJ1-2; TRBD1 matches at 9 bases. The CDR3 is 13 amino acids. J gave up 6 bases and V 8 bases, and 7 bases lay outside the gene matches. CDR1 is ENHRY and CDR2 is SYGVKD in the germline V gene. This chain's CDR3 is CAIGEQGADGYTF. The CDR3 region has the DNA TGTGCCATCGGAGAACAGGGGGCCGATGGCTACACCTTC.

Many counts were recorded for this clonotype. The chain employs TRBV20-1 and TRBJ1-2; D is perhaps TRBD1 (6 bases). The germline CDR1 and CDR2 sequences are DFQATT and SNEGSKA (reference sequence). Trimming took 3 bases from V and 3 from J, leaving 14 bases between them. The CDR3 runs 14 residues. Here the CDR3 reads CSASRQEVDYGYTF. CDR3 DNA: TGCAGTGCTAGCCGACAGGAAGTTGACTATGGCTACACCTTC.

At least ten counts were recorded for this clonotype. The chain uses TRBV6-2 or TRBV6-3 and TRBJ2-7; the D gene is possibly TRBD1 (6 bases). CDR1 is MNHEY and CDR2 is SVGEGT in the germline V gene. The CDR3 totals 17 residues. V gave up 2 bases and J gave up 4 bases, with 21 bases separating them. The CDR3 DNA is TGTGCCAGCAGTTACGTTTCGACAGGCCTCCAGGAGTACGAGCAGTACTTC. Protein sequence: CASSYVSTGLQEYEQYF.

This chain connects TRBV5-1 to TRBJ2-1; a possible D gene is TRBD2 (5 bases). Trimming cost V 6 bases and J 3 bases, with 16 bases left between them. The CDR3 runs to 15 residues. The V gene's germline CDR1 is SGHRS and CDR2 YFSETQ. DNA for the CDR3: TGCGCCAGCACCTACCGGGGAGCCCTCTACAATGAGCAGTTCTTC. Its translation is CASTYRGALYNEQFF. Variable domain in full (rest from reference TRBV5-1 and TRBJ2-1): KAGVTQTPRYLIKTRGQQVTLSCSPISGHRSVSWYQQTPGQGLQFLFEYFSETQRNKGNFPGRFSGRQFSNSRSEMNVSTLELGDSALYLCASTYRGALYNEQFFGPGTRLTVL.

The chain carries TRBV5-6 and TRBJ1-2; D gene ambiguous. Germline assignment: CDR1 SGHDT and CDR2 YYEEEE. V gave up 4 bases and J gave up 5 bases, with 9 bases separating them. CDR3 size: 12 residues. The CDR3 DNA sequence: TGTGCCAGCAGCGAACGAATGTATGGCTACACCTTC. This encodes CASSERMYGYTF.

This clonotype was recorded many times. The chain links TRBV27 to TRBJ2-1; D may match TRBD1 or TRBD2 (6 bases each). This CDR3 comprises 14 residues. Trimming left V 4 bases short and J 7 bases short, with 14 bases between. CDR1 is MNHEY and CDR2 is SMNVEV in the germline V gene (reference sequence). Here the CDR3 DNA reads TGTGCCAGCAGTTCCCCCTCGGGGGCGAATGAGCAGTTCTTC. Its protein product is CASSSPSGANEQFF.

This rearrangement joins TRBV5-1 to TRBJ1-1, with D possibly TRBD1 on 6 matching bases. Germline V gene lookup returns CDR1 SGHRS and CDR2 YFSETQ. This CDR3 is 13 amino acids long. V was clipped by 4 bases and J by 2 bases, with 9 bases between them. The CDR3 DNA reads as TGCGCCAGCAGCCAGGACAGTAACACTGAAGCTTTCTTT. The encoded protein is CASSQDSNTEAFF.

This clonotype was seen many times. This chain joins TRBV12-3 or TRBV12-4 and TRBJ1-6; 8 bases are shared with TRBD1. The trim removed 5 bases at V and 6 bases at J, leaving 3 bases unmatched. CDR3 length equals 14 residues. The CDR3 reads CASSQDRANSPLHF. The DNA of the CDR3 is TGTGCCAGCAGTCAGGACAGGGCTAATTCACCCCTCCACTTT.

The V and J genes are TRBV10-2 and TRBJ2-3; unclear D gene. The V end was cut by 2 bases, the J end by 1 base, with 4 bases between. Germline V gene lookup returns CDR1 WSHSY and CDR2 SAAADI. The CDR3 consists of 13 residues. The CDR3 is CASSEGGTDTQYF. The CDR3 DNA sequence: TGCGCCAGCAGTGAGGGCGGCACAGATACGCAGTATTTT.

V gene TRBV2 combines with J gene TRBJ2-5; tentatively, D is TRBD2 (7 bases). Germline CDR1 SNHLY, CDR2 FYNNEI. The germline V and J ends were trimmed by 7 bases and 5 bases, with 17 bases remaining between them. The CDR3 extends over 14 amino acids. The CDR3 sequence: CASTRGSAGETQYF. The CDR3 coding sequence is TGTGCCAGCACCAGGGGCTCAGCGGGGGAGACCCAGTACTTC.